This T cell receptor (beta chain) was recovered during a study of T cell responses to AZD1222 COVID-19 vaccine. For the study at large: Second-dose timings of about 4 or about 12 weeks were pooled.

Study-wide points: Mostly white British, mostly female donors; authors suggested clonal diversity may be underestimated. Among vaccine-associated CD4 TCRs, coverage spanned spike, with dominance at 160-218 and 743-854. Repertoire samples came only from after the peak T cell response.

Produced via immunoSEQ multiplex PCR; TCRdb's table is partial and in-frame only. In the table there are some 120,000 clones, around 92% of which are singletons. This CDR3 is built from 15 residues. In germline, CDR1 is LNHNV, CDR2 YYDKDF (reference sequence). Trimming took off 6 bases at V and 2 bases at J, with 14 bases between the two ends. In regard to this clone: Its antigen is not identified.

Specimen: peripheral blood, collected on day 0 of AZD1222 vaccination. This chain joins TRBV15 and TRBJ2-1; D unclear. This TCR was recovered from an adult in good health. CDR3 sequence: CATRIRPPAYNEQFF. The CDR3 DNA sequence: TGTGCCACCAGAATCAGGCCTCCCGCCTACAATGAGCAGTTCTTC.